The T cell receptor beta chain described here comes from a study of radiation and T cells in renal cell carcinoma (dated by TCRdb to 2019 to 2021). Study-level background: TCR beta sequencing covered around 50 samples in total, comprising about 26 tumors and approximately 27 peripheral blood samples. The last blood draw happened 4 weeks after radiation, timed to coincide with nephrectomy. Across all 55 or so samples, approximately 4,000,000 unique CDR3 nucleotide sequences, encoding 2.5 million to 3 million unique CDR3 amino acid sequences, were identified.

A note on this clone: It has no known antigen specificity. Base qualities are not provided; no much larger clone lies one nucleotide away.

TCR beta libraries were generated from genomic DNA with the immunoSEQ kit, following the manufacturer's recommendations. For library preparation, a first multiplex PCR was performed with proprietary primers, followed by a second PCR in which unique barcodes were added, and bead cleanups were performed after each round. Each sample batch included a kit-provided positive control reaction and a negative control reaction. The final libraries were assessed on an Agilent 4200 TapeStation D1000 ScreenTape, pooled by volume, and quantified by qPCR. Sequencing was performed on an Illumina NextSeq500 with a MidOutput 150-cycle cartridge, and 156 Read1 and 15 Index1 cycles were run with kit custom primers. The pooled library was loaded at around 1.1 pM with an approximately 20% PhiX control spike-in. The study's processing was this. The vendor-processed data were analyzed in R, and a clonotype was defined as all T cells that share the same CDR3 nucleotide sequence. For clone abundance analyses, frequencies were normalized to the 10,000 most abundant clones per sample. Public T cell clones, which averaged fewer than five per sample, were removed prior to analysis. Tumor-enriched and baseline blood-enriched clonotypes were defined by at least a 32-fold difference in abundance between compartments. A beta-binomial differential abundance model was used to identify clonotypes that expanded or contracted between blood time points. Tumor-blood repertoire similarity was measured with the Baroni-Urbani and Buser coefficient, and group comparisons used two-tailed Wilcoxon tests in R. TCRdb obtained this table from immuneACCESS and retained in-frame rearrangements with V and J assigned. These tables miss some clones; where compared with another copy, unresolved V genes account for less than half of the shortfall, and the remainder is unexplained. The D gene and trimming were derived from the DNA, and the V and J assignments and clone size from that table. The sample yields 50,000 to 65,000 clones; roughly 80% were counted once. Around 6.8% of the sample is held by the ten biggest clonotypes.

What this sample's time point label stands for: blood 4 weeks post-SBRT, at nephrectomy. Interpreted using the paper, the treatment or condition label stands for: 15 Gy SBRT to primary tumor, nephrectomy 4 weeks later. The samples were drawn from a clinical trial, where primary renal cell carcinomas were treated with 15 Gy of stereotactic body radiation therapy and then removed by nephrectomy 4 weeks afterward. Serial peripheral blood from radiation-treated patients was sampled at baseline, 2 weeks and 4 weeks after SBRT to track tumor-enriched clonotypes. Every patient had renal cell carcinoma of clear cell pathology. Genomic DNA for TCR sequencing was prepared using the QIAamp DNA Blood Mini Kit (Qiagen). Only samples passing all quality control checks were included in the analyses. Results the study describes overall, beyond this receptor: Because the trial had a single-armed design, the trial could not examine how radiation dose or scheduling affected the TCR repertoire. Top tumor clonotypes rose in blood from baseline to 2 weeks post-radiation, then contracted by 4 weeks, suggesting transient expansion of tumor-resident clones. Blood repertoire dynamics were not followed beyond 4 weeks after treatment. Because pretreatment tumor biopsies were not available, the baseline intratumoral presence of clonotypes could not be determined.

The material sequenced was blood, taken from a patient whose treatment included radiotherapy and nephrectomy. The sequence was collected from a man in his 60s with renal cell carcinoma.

The sequenced DNA: TGTGCCAGCAGTCCCCTGGCAGATCATAATTCACCCCTCCACTTT. Translated, this gives CASSPLADHNSPLHF. This chain joins TRBV28 to TRBJ1-6; no confident D gene assignment can be made. Trimming at the junction amounts to 5 bases on V and 5 bases on J, and the germline ends lie 13 bases apart. Taken from the germline V gene, the CDR1 and CDR2 loops are MDHEN and SYDVKM. From the cysteine up to the phenylalanine, the CDR3 has a length of 15 residues. Solely the CDR3 DNA is kept, with 45 bases framed from the first base.